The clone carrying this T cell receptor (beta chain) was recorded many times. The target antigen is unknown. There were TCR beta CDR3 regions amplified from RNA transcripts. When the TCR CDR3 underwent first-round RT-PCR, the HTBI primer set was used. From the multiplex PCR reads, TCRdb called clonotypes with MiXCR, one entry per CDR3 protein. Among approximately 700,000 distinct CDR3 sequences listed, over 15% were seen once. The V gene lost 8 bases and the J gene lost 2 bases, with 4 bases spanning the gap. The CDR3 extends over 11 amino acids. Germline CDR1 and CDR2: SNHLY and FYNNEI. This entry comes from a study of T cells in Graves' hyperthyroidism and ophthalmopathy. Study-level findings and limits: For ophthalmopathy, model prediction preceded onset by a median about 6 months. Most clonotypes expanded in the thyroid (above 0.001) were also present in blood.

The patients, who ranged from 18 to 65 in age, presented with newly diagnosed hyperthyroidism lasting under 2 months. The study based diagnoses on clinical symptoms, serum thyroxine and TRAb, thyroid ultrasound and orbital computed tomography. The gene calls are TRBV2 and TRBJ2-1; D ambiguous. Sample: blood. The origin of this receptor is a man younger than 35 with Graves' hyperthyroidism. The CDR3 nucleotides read TGTGCCAGCTTGGCCTACAATGAGCAGTTCTTC. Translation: CASLAYNEQFF.